This T cell receptor (beta chain) was identified in a study of human T cells and chemical hapten exposure. Study-level information: Each week of the approximately 26-week study, patients had diphenylcyclopropenone applied to the scalp. General study points: Unchanged with DPC sensitization were TCRs above 1 in 1000 frequency. Counts of expanded TCRs at PT1 were positively correlated with patch test score. The donors suffered from alopecia, so their immune response may not match that of healthy people.

Regarding this clonotype: Its antigen is currently unknown.

CDR3 length: 15 amino acids. Per the germline V gene, CDR1 is SGHNT and CDR2 is YYREEE (reference sequence). Trimming left V 4 bases short and J 5 bases short, with 16 bases between. Time point denoted: patch test 1, 2 weeks after DPC sensitization. Noted treatment: therapeutic diphenylcyclopropenone sensitization with weekly scalp DPC. One entry per CDR3 protein, called by TCRdb with MiXCR from the RACE reads. The data show about 80,000 distinct CDR3 sequences, with over 9% seen just once and about 1.4% held by the top ten. V is TRBV5-4 and J is TRBJ2-1; the D gene is possibly TRBD2 (5 bases). Sequenced material: whole blood, taken in connection with sensitization to the hapten diphenylcyclopropenone (DPC). This receptor was obtained from a woman between 45 and 65 years old with alopecia areata. Some clones in this sample may be carry-over from other donors' samples. CDR3 sequence reads: CASSEGYWGNNEQFF. CDR3 DNA: TGTGCCAGCAGCGAGGGCTACTGGGGTAACAATGAGCAGTTCTTC.